The clone carrying this T cell receptor (beta chain) was seen a few times. The antigen is unknown. This specimen belongs to a study of T-cell reconstitution after alpha-beta-depleted transplantation in children. Study-wide findings and caveats: Reportedly, alpha-beta T cells present about two months post-transplant originated from several hundred expanded clones of graft origin. Newly made T cells mostly supplied T-cell counts and diversity one year after transplant.

It was with unique molecular identifiers that the TCRbeta library was prepared. Via MiXCR, TCRdb re-called the PCR reads, giving one row per CDR3 protein. Among about 200,000 distinct CDR3 sequences, around a sixth were seen once, and the ten largest hold around 44%. The CDR3 consists of 18 residues. V lost 2 bases and J lost 0; bases outside the gene matches: 3. The V gene's germline CDR1 is MNHEY and CDR2 SVGAGI. Specimen: PBMCs, mostly from graft donor cells, collected 360 days after TCRalphabeta/CD19-depleted stem cell transplant. This TCR was sampled from a male patient aged 2 to 9 who had a stem cell transplant for acute lymphoblastic leukemia, so the T cells may come from the graft donor. The rearrangement links TRBV6-5 to TRBJ2-2; 13 nucleotides align to TRBD2. Written as DNA, the CDR3 is TGTGCCAGCAGTTACCCCGGACTAGCGGGGGCGAACACCGGGGAGCTGTTTTTT. Protein: CASSYPGLAGANTGELFF.